These 5 T cell receptor beta chains were sequenced from one sample in a study of cytomegalovirus exposure and HLA in healthy donors. Generated by immunoSEQ multiplex PCR, the TCRdb table keeps only in-frame clones and is missing some. The sample records hundreds of thousands of clones, about nine tenths being singletons. Sequences were obtained from PBMCs. The receptors derive from a woman aged 18-35 years in good health and CMV-seropositive.

V gene TRBV5-1 combines with J gene TRBJ1-2, with 8 bases lining up with TRBD1. There are 16 residues in the CDR3. CDR1 is SGHRS, CDR2 YFSETQ, per germline. The V gene end was trimmed by 6 bases and the J gene end by 3 bases; junction bases not matched to a gene: 13. The DNA for the CDR3 is TGCGCCAGCAAGGCAGGGGGCAATAGTCTAGACTATGGCTACACCTTC. Translating it yields CASKAGGNSLDYGYTF.

CDR3 DNA sequence: TGTGCCAGCGGACTAGTCTACTTC. Its protein product is CASGLVYF. This chain links TRBV2 with TRBJ2-5; 7 bases are a match to TRBD2. V gave up 8 bases and J gave up 14 bases; unmatched junction bases: 2. This CDR3 has 8 amino acids. Germline V gene lookup returns CDR1 SNHLY and CDR2 FYNNEI.

In its sample, this clone was seen once. Written as DNA, the CDR3 is TGTGCCAGCAGCCCCCGGTCAGGACAGGGAATCTGGAAGCCCCAGCATTTT. Its translation: CASSPRSGQGIWKPQHF. The chain couples TRBV16 to TRBJ1-5; 8 bases line up with TRBD1. Germline CDR1 reads KGHSY; CDR2 reads FQNENV. The V segment lost 4 bases and the J segment 8 bases; nucleotides outside the gene matches: 16. This CDR3 contains 17 residues.

The chain couples TRBV6-5 to TRBJ1-1; 11 bases line up with TRBD1. V dropped 10 bases and J dropped 7; count of bases not matched to a gene: 5. CDR3 size: 12 residues. Per germline, CDR1 MNHEY and CDR2 SVGAGI. This chain's CDR3 is CATRTGGGEAFF. The CDR3 DNA follows: TGTGCCACCCGGACAGGGGGCGGTGAAGCTTTCTTT.

This chain joins TRBV15 and TRBJ1-2, with a possible D match to TRBD1 (5 bases). V dropped 1 base and J dropped 8 bases, with 14 bases sitting between them. From germline, CDR1 is LNHNV and CDR2 YYDKDF (reference sequence). The CDR3 has 14 amino acids. CDR3 sequence (DNA): TGTGCCACCAGCAGAGTGGGGGGGTTAGACGGCTACACCTTC. It yields the protein CATSRVGGLDGYTF. Complete variable domain (other parts from reference TRBV15 and TRBJ1-2): DAMVIQNPRYQVTQFGKPVTLSCSQTLNHNVMYWYQQKSSQAPKLLFHYYDKDFNNEADTPDNFQSRRPNTSFCFLDIRSPGLGDTAMYLCATSRVGGLDGYTFGSGTRLTVV.